Each of the 4 T cell receptor beta chains below was sequenced from the same sample in a study of PD-L1 blockade in urothelial cancer. Sequenced by immunoSEQ multiplex PCR; TCRdb stores in-frame clones only, minus some. The sample consists of some 67,000 clones, approximately 88% of them appearing once. This material consisted of PBMCs, taken around atezolizumab (anti-PD-L1) treatment. These receptors all come from a man aged 60-69 years with urothelial cancer.

This chain connects TRBV27 to TRBJ2-7; TRBD1 matches 9 bases. The CDR3 has 17 residues. Germline V gives CDR1 MNHEY, CDR2 SMNVEV (reference sequence). Germline trimming cut 1 base from V and 3 bases from J; bases unmatched to any gene: 10. CDR3 in amino acids: CASSLYGTGPNSYEQYF. Written as DNA, the CDR3 is TGTGCCAGCAGTTTATACGGGACAGGGCCTAATAGCTACGAGCAGTACTTC.

V is TRBV2 and J is TRBJ2-7; D may be TRBD2 (7 bases). This CDR3 has 15 residues. V was shortened by 0 bases and J by 4 bases, with 13 bases between the two germline ends. Germline V gives CDR1 SNHLY, CDR2 FYNNEI. Written as DNA, the CDR3 is TGTGCCAGCAGTGAAGCGCTCGGGGGGCAATACGAGCAGTACTTC. Protein product: CASSEALGGQYEQYF.

The chain has TRBV20-1 and TRBJ2-7, with D hard to call. This CDR3 spans 9 amino acids. The germline gives CDR1 DFQATT, CDR2 SNEGSKA (reference sequence). The CDR3 nucleotides read TGCAGCCCAGACTACGAGCAGTACTTC. Translation gives CSPDYEQYF.

The rearrangement joins TRBV6-1 to TRBJ2-3, with 9 nucleotides matching TRBD2. CDR3 length: 14 residues. Germline lookup yields CDR1 MNHNS and CDR2 SASEGT. The trim removed 8 bases at V and 14 bases at J, leaving 17 bases unmatched. The CDR3: CASWGTNSGGDRYF. The CDR3 DNA reads TGTGCCAGCTGGGGGACCAATAGCGGGGGTGACCGGTATTTT.